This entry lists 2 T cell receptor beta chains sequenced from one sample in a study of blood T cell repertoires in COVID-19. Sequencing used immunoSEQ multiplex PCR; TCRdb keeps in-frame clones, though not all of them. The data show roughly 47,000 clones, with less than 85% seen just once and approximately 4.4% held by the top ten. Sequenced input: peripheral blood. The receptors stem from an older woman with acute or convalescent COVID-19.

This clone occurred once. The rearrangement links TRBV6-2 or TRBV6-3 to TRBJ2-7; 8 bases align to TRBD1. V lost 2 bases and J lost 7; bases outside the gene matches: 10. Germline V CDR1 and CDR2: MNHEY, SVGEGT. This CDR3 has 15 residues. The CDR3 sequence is CASSYAGTGYMEQYF. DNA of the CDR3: TGTGCCAGCAGTTACGCCGGGACAGGCTATATGGAGCAGTACTTC.

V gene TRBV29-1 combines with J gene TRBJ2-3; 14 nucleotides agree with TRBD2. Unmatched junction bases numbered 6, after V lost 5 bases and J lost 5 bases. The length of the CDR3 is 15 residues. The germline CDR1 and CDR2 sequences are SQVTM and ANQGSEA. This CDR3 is CSVRTSGRMRDTQYF. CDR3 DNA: TGCAGCGTTAGGACTAGCGGGAGGATGAGAGATACGCAGTATTTT.